The clone carrying this TCR beta chain has a count of ten or more. This sample was taken from a study of identical twins. CDR3 length: 12 amino acids. V lost 0 bases, J lost 6 bases, and 4 bases lay in between. Using its own MiXCR run on the 5' RACE reads, TCRdb lists one record per CDR3 protein. The data hold about 920,000 distinct CDR3 sequences, with 12% observed a single time. Separately, the same data were catalogued under a study of yellow fever vaccine responses in identical twins.

The V and J genes are TRBV12-3 or TRBV12-4 and TRBJ2-3, with D unresolved. Specimen: PBMCs. This sequence was found in a woman aged 18-35 years in good health. In DNA form, the CDR3 reads TGTGCCAGCAGTTTAGCGCGTGATACGCAGTATTTT. Translating it yields CASSLARDTQYF.